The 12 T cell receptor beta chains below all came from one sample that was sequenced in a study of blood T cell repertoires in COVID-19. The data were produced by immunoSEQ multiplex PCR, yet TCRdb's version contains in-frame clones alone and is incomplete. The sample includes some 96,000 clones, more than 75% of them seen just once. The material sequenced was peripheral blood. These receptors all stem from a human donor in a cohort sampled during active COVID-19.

CDR3 residues: CASSLRQGYTGELFF. The DNA for the CDR3 is TGTGCCAGCAGCTTACGGCAGGGGTACACCGGGGAGCTGTTTTTT. The chain employs TRBV7-2 and TRBJ2-2; maybe TRBD1 (6 bases). Trimming left V 2 bases short and J 3 bases short, with 10 bases between. Germline V CDR1 and CDR2: SGHTA, FQGNSA. This CDR3 contains 15 residues.

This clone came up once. The CDR3 coding sequence is TGTGCCAGCAGCTCCCGACTGGCGGTAGGCTACGAGCAGTACTTC. Amino acids: CASSSRLAVGYEQYF. The chain is built from TRBV7-2 and TRBJ2-7; no firm D call. V was trimmed by 4 bases and J by 3 bases, leaving 16 bases between them. The CDR3 has 15 residues. Germline loops: CDR1 SGHTA, CDR2 FQGNSA.

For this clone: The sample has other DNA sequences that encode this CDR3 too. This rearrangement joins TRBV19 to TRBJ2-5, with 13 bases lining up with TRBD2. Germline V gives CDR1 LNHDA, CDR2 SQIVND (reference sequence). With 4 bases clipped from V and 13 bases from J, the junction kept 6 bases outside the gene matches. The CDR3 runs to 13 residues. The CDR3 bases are TGTGCCAGTAGTAGACTAGCGGGAGGTCGTCGGTACTTC. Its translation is CASSRLAGGRRYF.

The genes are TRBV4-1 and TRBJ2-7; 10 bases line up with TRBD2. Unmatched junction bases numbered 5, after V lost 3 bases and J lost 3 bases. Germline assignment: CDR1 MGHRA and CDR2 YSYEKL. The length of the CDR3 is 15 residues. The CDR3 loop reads CASSQFSGGFYEQYF. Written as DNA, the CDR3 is TGCGCCAGCAGCCAGTTTAGCGGGGGGTTCTACGAGCAGTACTTC.

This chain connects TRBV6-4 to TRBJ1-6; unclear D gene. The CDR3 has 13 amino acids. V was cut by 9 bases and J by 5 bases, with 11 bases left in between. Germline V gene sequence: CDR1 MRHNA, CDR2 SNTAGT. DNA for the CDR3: TGTGCCAGTGCAACAGAAGATAATTCACCCCTCCACTTT. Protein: CASATEDNSPLHF.

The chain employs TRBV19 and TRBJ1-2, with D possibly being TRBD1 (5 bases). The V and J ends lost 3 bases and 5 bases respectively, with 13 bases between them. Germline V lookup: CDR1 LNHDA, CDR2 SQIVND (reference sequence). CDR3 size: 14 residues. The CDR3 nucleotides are TGTGCCAGTAGTATTCTTAACGGGGGATATGGCTACACCTTC. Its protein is CASSILNGGYGYTF.

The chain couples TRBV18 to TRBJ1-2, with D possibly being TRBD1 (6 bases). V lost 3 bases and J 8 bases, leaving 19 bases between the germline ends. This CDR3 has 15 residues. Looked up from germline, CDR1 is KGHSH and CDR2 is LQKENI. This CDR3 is CASSPSTQTGRGYTF. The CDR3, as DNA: TGTGCCAGCTCACCCTCTACCCAAACAGGGCGCGGCTACACCTTC.

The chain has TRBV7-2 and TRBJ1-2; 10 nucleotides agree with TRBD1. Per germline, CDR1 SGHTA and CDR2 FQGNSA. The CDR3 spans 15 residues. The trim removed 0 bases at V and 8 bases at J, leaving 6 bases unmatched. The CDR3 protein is CASSLARDRGQGYTF. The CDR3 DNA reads TGTGCCAGCAGCTTAGCTAGAGACAGGGGGCAAGGCTACACCTTC.

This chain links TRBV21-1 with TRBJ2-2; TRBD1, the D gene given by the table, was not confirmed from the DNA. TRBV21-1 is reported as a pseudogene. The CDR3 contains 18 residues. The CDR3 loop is CASSNGRFKGAYTGELFF. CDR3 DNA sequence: TGTGCCAGCAGCAATGGGCGCTTTAAGGGGGCGTACACCGGGGAGCTGTTTTTT.

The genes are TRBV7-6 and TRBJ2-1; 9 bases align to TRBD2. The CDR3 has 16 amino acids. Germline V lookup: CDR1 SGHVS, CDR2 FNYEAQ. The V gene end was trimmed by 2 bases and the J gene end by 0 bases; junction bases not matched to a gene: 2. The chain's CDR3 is CASSLLAGSSYNEQFF. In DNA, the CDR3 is TGTGCCAGCAGCTTACTAGCGGGGAGCTCCTACAATGAGCAGTTCTTC.

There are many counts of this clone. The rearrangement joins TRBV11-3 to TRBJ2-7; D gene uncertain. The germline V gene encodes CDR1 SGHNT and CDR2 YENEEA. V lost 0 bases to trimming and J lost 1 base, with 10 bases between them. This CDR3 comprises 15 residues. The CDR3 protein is CASSLDRGPSYEQYF. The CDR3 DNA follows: TGTGCCAGCAGCTTAGATCGAGGCCCGTCCTACGAGCAGTACTTC.

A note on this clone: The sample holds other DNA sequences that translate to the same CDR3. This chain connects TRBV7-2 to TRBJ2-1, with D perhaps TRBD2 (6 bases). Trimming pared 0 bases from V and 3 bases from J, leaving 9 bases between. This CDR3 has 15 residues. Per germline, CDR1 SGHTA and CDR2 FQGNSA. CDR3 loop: CASSLAGGYYNEQFF. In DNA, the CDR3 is TGTGCCAGCAGCTTAGCGGGGGGATACTACAATGAGCAGTTCTTC. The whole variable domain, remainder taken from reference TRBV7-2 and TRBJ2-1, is GAGVSQSPSNKVTEKGKDVELRCDPISGHTALYWYRQSLGQGLEFLIYFQGNSAPDKSGLPSDRFSAERTGGSVSTLTIQRTQQEDSAVYLCASSLAGGYYNEQFFGPGTRLTVL.